The rows below give T cell receptor beta chains drawn from one sample of a study of blood T cell repertoires in COVID-19. The table came from immunoSEQ multiplex PCR; TCRdb's copy has only in-frame clones and leaves some out. The sample includes a few hundred thousand clones, around nine tenths of them seen just once. The sequenced sample consisted of PBMCs or T cells enriched from blood (not recorded which). The receptors originated from a woman aged 18-30 years who had been exposed to COVID-19. CDR3s include the opening cysteine and the closing phenylalanine or tryptophan. Fields, in order: J gene, clone size, V gene, D gene, CDR3 length, CDR3 protein, CDR3 DNA. A D gene is named only where the DNA matches it firmly. Some rows have no size entry. The others give once, few or many, or a class for an expanded clone.

TRBJ1-6 | few | TRBV2 | TRBD1 | 15 | CASTGTVAYNSPLHF | TGTGCCAGCACCGGGACAGTAGCCTATAATTCACCCCTCCACTTT
TRBJ1-1 | few | TRBV21-1 | - | 18 | CASSKTCGGGWLSTEAFF | TGTGCCAGCAGCAAAACTTGTGGCGGGGGGTGGTTGAGCACTGAAGCTTTCTTT
TRBJ2-5 | - | TRBV25-1 | TRBD2 | 15 | CASSERSGIFETQYF | TGTGCCAGCAGTGAACGTAGCGGGATCTTCGAGACCCAGTACTTC
TRBJ2-7 | - | TRBV4-2 | - | 13 | CASSQDGPYEQYF | TGTGCCAGCAGCCAAGATGGGCCCTACGAGCAGTACTTC
TRBJ2-1 | - | TRBV9 | TRBD1 | 15 | CASSFEGGRVHEQFF | TGTGCCAGCAGCTTCGAAGGGGGCAGGGTGCATGAGCAGTTCTTC
TRBJ2-7 | - | TRBV3-1/TRBV3-2 | TRBD2 | 15 | CASSPTSGRSYEQYF | TGTGCCAGCAGTCCGACTAGCGGGAGGTCCTACGAGCAGTACTTC
TRBJ1-4 | few | TRBV4-3 | - | 15 | CASSQGPGMAEKLFF | TGCGCCAGCAGCCAAGGCCCCGGGATGGCTGAAAAACTGTTTTTT
TRBJ2-5 | - | TRBV7-2 | TRBD1 | 15 | CASSLAQGQAVTQYF | TGTGCCAGCAGCTTAGCGCAGGGACAGGCTGTGACCCAGTACTTC
TRBJ2-1 | - | TRBV27 | - | 14 | CASSLLATNNEQFF | TGTGCCAGCAGTTTATTGGCTACTAACAATGAGCAGTTCTTC
TRBJ2-1 | few | TRBV27 | TRBD1 | 14 | CASSLGTGYNEQFF | TGTGCCAGCAGTTTAGGGACAGGCTACAATGAGCAGTTCTTC
TRBJ1-1 | - | TRBV7-9 | - | 15 | CASSLDQGANTEAFF | TGTGCCAGCAGCTTAGATCAGGGTGCGAACACTGAAGCTTTCTTT
TRBJ1-3 | - | TRBV5-1 | - | 13 | CASREGSGNTIYF | TGCGCCAGCCGAGAGGGCTCTGGAAACACCATATATTTT
TRBJ2-1 | - | TRBV2 | TRBD1 | 16 | CASSDKSGQGNNEQFF | TGTGCCAGCAGTGATAAGTCGGGACAGGGCAACAATGAGCAGTTCTTC
TRBJ2-7 | once | TRBV4-3 | TRBD1 | 15 | CASSQDRQGAYEQYF | TGCGCCAGCAGCCAAGATAGGCAGGGGGCTTACGAGCAGTACTTC
TRBJ1-2 | - | TRBV7-9 | TRBD1 | 16 | CASSFLRDRPNYGYTF | TGTGCCAGCAGCTTTTTACGGGACAGGCCCAACTATGGCTACACCTTC
TRBJ2-7 | - | TRBV4-1 | - | 15 | CASSQDPGQGFEQYF | TGCGCCAGCAGCCAAGACCCTGGGCAGGGTTTCGAGCAGTACTTC
TRBJ1-2 | - | TRBV28 | - | 11 | CASNQSGGYTF | TGTGCCAGCAATCAAAGTGGCGGCTACACCTTC
TRBJ2-2 | - | TRBV18 | TRBD1 | 16 | CASSPNRGPGTGELFF | TGTGCCAGCTCACCAAACAGGGGGCCGGGGACCGGGGAGCTGTTTTTT
TRBJ1-1 | - | TRBV7-9 | - | 11 | CASSFQGEAFF | TGTGCCAGCAGTTTCCAGGGTGAAGCTTTCTTT
TRBJ1-2 | - | TRBV5-6 | - | 14 | CASSQQGTNYGYTF | TGTGCCAGCAGCCAACAGGGAACCAACTATGGCTACACCTTC
TRBJ1-1 | - | TRBV28 | - | 14 | CASTLIQVNTEAFF | TGTGCCAGCACCTTAATACAGGTAAACACTGAAGCTTTCTTT
TRBJ1-2 | - | TRBV9 | - | 13 | CASSPGAHYGYTF | TGTGCCAGCAGCCCAGGGGCGCACTATGGCTACACCTTC
TRBJ2-2 | few | TRBV29-1 | TRBD2 | 13 | CSAPSGGTGELFF | TGCAGCGCCCCCTCGGGAGGAACCGGGGAGCTGTTTTTT
TRBJ1-3 | - | TRBV9 | - | 12 | CASSAPGNTIYF | TGTGCCAGCAGCGCCCCGGGAAACACCATATATTTT
TRBJ1-3 | - | TRBV7-2 | TRBD1 | 15 | CASSPTGTSGNTIYF | TGTGCCAGCAGCCCGACAGGGACCTCTGGAAACACCATATATTTT
TRBJ1-6 | - | TRBV2 | - | 17 | CASSETALVTYNSPLHF | TGTGCCAGCAGTGAGACAGCCCTGGTGACTTATAATTCACCCCTCCACTTT
TRBJ2-2 | - | TRBV5-1 | TRBD2 | 20 | CASTLYPGLAGLQNTGELFF | TGCGCCAGCACCCTATACCCGGGACTAGCGGGGCTCCAGAACACCGGGGAGCTGTTTTTT
TRBJ1-4 | - | TRBV5-1 | - | 13 | CASSLWGPEKLFF | TGCGCCAGCAGCTTGTGGGGCCCCGAAAAACTGTTTTTT
TRBJ2-7 | - | TRBV5-1 | TRBD1 | 15 | CASSLENRGYAEQYF | TGCGCCAGCAGCTTGGAAAACAGGGGCTATGCCGAGCAGTACTTC